This is a list of T cell receptor beta chains from one sample in a study of beta chain features in type 1 diabetes. Profiling relied on immunoSEQ multiplex PCR, and the TCRdb table lists in-frame clones only, not all of them. The repertoire holds hundreds of thousands of clones, with about 14% as singletons. Sample: naive CD4+ T cells from blood. Receptor source: a young man with type 1 diabetes. Each CDR3 is given with its conserved first and last residue. A D gene is named only where the DNA matches it firmly. Size values are once, few and many counts, or a class for expanded clones, and some rows have none.

v_call	d_call	clone_size	j_call	cdr3_aa	cdr3_nt
TRBV4-2	NA	few	TRBJ2-7	CASSQDHEQYF	TGTGCCAGCAGCCAAGACCACGAGCAGTACTTC
TRBV7-9	TRBD2	NA	TRBJ2-3	CASSFDGGTTDTQYF	TGTGCCAGCAGCTTTGACGGGGGGACCACAGATACGCAGTATTTT
TRBV7-9	NA	NA	TRBJ1-1	CASSFDRAHTEAFF	TGTGCCAGCAGCTTTGACAGAGCTCACACTGAAGCTTTCTTT
TRBV15	NA	NA	TRBJ2-5	CATRSRTQNQETQYF	TGTGCCACCAGAAGCAGGACCCAAAATCAAGAGACCCAGTACTTC
TRBV7-2	NA	few	TRBJ2-7	CASRQNGGTYEQYF	TGTGCCAGCAGGCAGAACGGGGGAACCTACGAGCAGTACTTC
TRBV29-1	TRBD2	NA	TRBJ2-7	CSASGTYEQYF	TGCAGCGCCAGCGGGACCTACGAGCAGTACTTC
TRBV28	NA	NA	TRBJ1-2	CASSLAAFNYGYTF	TGTGCCAGCAGTTTAGCTGCTTTCAACTATGGCTACACCTTC
TRBV11-1	NA	few	TRBJ1-2	CASSSDRSIGYGYTF	TGTGCCAGCAGCTCCGACAGGTCCATTGGCTATGGCTACACCTTC
TRBV4-3	NA	few	TRBJ1-6	CASRPTPSSYNSPLHF	TGCGCCAGCAGACCCACACCGAGCTCCTATAATTCACCCCTCCACTTT
TRBV7-2	NA	NA	TRBJ2-7	CASSLGRIGFNF	TGTGCCAGCAGCTTGGGGCGGATAGGTTTTAACTTC
TRBV30	NA	NA	TRBJ1-3	CAWSRVGAGDTIYF	TGTGCCTGGAGTAGGGTCGGGGCCGGAGACACCATATATTTT
TRBV7-8	NA	NA	TRBJ1-3	CASSLTVSPGNTIYF	TGTGCCAGCAGCTTAACGGTTTCCCCTGGAAACACCATATATTTT
TRBV20-1	NA	few	TRBJ2-1	CSAAGYNEQFF	TGCAGTGCGGCGGGGTACAATGAGCAGTTCTTC
TRBV6-6	NA	few	TRBJ1-5	CASSIPGSNQPQHF	TGTGCCAGCAGTATCCCAGGTAGCAATCAGCCCCAGCATTTT
TRBV5-4	TRBD1	NA	TRBJ2-7	CASSTPGQPYEQYF	TGTGCCAGCAGTACACCGGGACAGCCCTACGAGCAGTACTTC
TRBV28	NA	NA	TRBJ1-1	CATDRTGMNTEAFF	TGTGCCACCGACCGGACGGGAATGAACACTGAAGCTTTCTTT
TRBV18	NA	few	TRBJ2-6	CASSPPGSSGANVLTF	TGTGCCAGCTCACCACCAGGCAGCTCTGGGGCCAACGTCCTGACTTTC
TRBV6-5	TRBD2	few	TRBJ2-2	CASRWTSGDLGELFF	TGTGCCAGCAGGTGGACTAGCGGGGACCTCGGGGAGCTGTTTTTT
TRBV6-1	NA	few	TRBJ2-7	CASSEGTASSYEQYF	TGTGCCAGCAGTGAAGGGACCGCGAGCTCCTACGAGCAGTACTTC
TRBV7-9	NA	NA	TRBJ2-3	CASSLVGEGDTQYF	TGTGCCAGCAGCTTAGTTGGGGAAGGAGATACGCAGTATTTT
TRBV23-1	TRBD1	NA	TRBJ1-5	CASSQSAGTGGSDNQPQHF	TGCGCCAGCAGTCAATCGGCTGGGACAGGGGGCTCTGACAATCAGCCCCAGCATTTT
TRBV25-1	NA	NA	TRBJ2-3	CASISGVRDTQYF	TGTGCCAGCATATCAGGGGTCCGGGATACGCAGTATTTT
TRBV11-3	NA	NA	TRBJ2-3	CASSLVRTDTQYF	TGTGCCAGCAGCTTAGTTCGGACAGATACGCAGTATTTT
TRBV4-3	TRBD1	NA	TRBJ1-4	CASRHTGESEKLLF	TGCGCCAGCAGGCATACAGGGGAGAGTGAAAAACTGCTTTTT
TRBV29-1	NA	once	TRBJ2-3	CSVLPGPTDTQYF	TGCAGCGTCCTCCCGGGGCCCACAGATACGCAGTATTTT
TRBV25-1	NA	NA	TRBJ1-2	CASSEYQQGDLYGYTF	TGTGCCAGCAGTGAATATCAACAGGGAGACTTATATGGCTACACCTTC
TRBV7-9	NA	NA	TRBJ1-2	CASSLEQLYGYTF	TGTGCCAGCAGCTTAGAACAGCTCTATGGCTACACCTTC
TRBV28	NA	NA	TRBJ2-6	CASSLRRSPGANVLTF	TGTGCCAGCAGTTTACGGCGGTCACCTGGGGCCAACGTCCTGACTTTC
TRBV11-2	NA	NA	TRBJ1-1	CASSPGGILGAEAFF	TGTGCCAGCAGCCCCGGCGGCATCCTGGGCGCTGAAGCTTTCTTT
TRBV7-2	TRBD2	few	TRBJ2-7	CASSFWAGGPYEQYF	TGTGCCAGCAGCTTTTGGGCGGGAGGACCCTACGAGCAGTACTTC
TRBV5-1	NA	few	TRBJ1-2	CASSLSAGLDGYTF	TGCGCCAGCAGCTTGTCCGCAGGCCTGGATGGCTACACCTTC
TRBV27	NA	NA	TRBJ1-3	CASSPRGVGEAGNTIYF	TGTGCCAGCAGTCCCCGCGGGGTGGGGGAGGCTGGAAACACCATATATTTT
TRBV6-6	NA	NA	TRBJ2-1	CASSTGLGGSYNEQFF	TGTGCCAGCAGTACGGGACTGGGGGGCTCCTACAATGAGCAGTTCTTC
TRBV7-3	NA	few	TRBJ2-1	CASSLILVGEQFF	TGTGCCAGCAGCTTAATACTAGTCGGTGAGCAGTTCTTC
TRBV23-1	TRBD1	few	TRBJ1-6	CASSQDRGGLTYNSPLHF	TGCGCCAGCAGTCAAGACAGGGGGGGACTCACCTATAATTCACCCCTCCACTTT
TRBV7-2	TRBD2	few	TRBJ2-1	CASSAQAGASYNEQFF	TGTGCCAGCAGCGCTCAAGCGGGGGCCTCCTACAATGAGCAGTTCTTC
TRBV7-6	NA	few	TRBJ2-7	CASSLARGASYEQYF	TGTGCCAGCAGCTTAGCGAGGGGGGCTTCCTACGAGCAGTACTTC
TRBV5-1	TRBD2	few	TRBJ2-1	CASSSLAGGTYNEQFF	TGCGCCAGCAGCTCTCTAGCGGGGGGTACCTACAATGAGCAGTTCTTC
TRBV2	NA	few	TRBJ2-5	CASSSVWGETQYF	TGTGCCAGCAGCTCCGTCTGGGGGGAGACCCAGTACTTC
TRBV19	NA	few	TRBJ2-5	CASSIHLQETQYF	TGTGCCAGTAGTATTCACCTCCAAGAGACCCAGTACTTC
TRBV20-1	NA	few	TRBJ1-6	CSARGGLHF	TGCAGTGCTAGGGGGGGACTCCACTTT
TRBV5-1	NA	NA	TRBJ2-7	CASSITQQGPPYEQYF	TGCGCCAGCAGCATAACCCAACAGGGCCCTCCCTACGAGCAGTACTTC
TRBV5-1	NA	few	TRBJ1-1	CASSLNPGQRNTEAFF	TGCGCCAGCAGCTTGAACCCGGGGCAGAGGAACACTGAAGCTTTCTTT
TRBV10-3	TRBD1	few	TRBJ2-7	CAISEGQGAYEQYF	TGTGCCATCAGTGAGGGACAGGGAGCCTACGAGCAGTACTTC
TRBV13	NA	few	TRBJ2-6	CASRVMAGPGGANVLTF	TGTGCCAGCAGGGTGATGGCAGGCCCCGGGGGGGCCAACGTCCTGACTTTC
TRBV10-3	TRBD2	NA	TRBJ2-3	CAISGASTDTQYF	TGTGCCATTAGCGGGGCTAGCACAGATACGCAGTATTTT
TRBV18	NA	few	TRBJ2-1	CASSPPSQGIDEQFF	TGTGCCAGCTCACCACCGAGTCAGGGGATAGATGAGCAGTTCTTC
TRBV5-4	NA	few	TRBJ2-7	CASSFTGREQYF	TGTGCCAGCAGCTTTACAGGGCGCGAGCAGTACTTC
TRBV5-1	NA	few	TRBJ2-7	CASSFSVGGNDEQYF	TGCGCCAGCAGCTTTTCTGTCGGGGGTAACGACGAGCAGTACTTC
TRBV5-8	NA	NA	TRBJ1-1	CASEVTMNTEAFF	TGTGCCAGCGAGGTGACCATGAACACTGAAGCTTTCTTT
TRBV29-1	NA	few	TRBJ2-1	CSAAGSTYNEQFF	TGCAGCGCAGCGGGTTCCACCTACAATGAGCAGTTCTTC
TRBV29-1	NA	NA	TRBJ2-1	CSVPSISVPYSDEQFF	TGCAGCGTTCCTTCGATCTCGGTCCCCTATTCGGATGAGCAGTTCTTC
TRBV12-5	NA	NA	TRBJ2-5	CASGLAPGAQYF	TGTGCTAGTGGTTTGGCCCCCGGGGCCCAGTACTTC